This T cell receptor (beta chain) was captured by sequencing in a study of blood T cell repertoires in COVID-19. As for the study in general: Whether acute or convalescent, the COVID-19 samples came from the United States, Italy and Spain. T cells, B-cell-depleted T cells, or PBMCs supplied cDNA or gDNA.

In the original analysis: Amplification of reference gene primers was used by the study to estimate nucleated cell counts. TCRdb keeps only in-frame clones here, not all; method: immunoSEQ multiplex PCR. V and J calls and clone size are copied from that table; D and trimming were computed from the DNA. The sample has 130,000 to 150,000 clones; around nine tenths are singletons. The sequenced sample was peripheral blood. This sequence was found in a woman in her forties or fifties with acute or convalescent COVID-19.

The CDR3 bases are TGTGCCAGCAGCTTATGGACAGGGCCGAGTTCACCCCTCCACTTT. This encodes CASSLWTGPSSPLHF. The V and J genes are TRBV7-9 and TRBJ1-6, with TRBD1 matching 8 bases. Looked up from germline, CDR1 is SEHNR and CDR2 is FQNEAQ (reference sequence). The length of the CDR3 is 15 residues. Trimming cost V 2 bases and J 9 bases; bases outside gene matches: 6.